The present entry profiles one T cell receptor beta chain with its context. Its target is unknown. This table comes from immunoSEQ multiplex PCR, and its TCRdb copy is limited to in-frame clones, with some not included. Of around 100,000 clones in the sample, more than 85% were seen once. Germline assignment: CDR1 KGHSH and CDR2 LQKENI. Unmatched junction bases numbered 9, after V lost 5 bases and J lost 14 bases. The CDR3 spans 14 residues. The data were taken from a study of OX40 agonist ivuxolimab in advanced cancers. Study-wide context: Past anti-PD-1, anti-PD-L1 or anti-CTLA-4 therapy was accepted, and roughly 40% had received some. Three individuals attained partial responses, comprising one hepatocellular carcinoma case and two cutaneous melanoma cases. Study-wide results and limits: Normalized T-cell clonal expansion was also low in some nonresponders. Relatively little clonal expansion, among the lowest observed, appeared in partial responders at 0.1-3.0 mg/kg.

This TCR derives from an adult with an advanced solid tumor such as melanoma, head and neck, liver or kidney cancer. This sequence joins TRBV18 and TRBJ1-4; TRBD1 aligns across 12 bases. The input for sequencing was CD4+ or CD8+ T cells sorted from blood, taken in a trial of the OX40 agonist ivuxolimab. The CDR3 nucleotides are TGTGCCAGCTCATCCGGGACAGGGGGCGATTTGCTGTTTTTT. It yields the protein CASSSGTGGDLLFF.